The 30 T cell receptor beta chains in this list originate from one sample, sequenced in a study of T cell changes during pregnancy in multiple sclerosis. Profiled with immunoSEQ multiplex PCR; TCRdb holds only in-frame clones, not every one. The sample has roughly 40,000 clones, 70% to 90% seen once. The specimen was CD4+ T cells from peripheral blood mononuclear cells, collected after pregnancy. All receptors derive from a female donor with multiple sclerosis, enrolled in a pregnancy study.

J is TRBJ2-1 and V is TRBV6-1; 8 nucleotides match TRBD2. Germline trimming cut 1 base from V and 4 bases from J; bases unmatched to any gene: 15. The CDR3 totals 19 residues. CDR1 and CDR2 from the germline V gene are MNHNS and SASEGT. The CDR3 is CASSEGRGRTSQAYNEQFF. The CDR3 DNA reads as TGTGCCAGCAGTGAAGGAAGGGGAAGGACTAGCCAAGCTTACAATGAGCAGTTCTTC.

This CDR3 is CASSPGGDGNYGYTF. In DNA form, the CDR3 reads TGTGCCAGCTCACCAGGCGGGGACGGGAACTATGGCTACACCTTC. The chain is built from TRBV18 and TRBJ1-2, with a possible D match to TRBD1 (5 bases). Trimming removed 2 bases from V and 2 bases from J, with 12 bases in between. Germline assignment: CDR1 KGHSH and CDR2 LQKENI. This CDR3 region has 15 residues.

J is TRBJ2-3 and V is TRBV13, with 14 bases matching TRBD2. Germline CDR1 PRHDT, CDR2 FYEKMQ (reference sequence). The CDR3 covers 16 residues. Trimming took 5 bases from V and 4 from J; bases not matched to a gene: 5. The CDR3 nucleotides are TGTGCCAGCAGCCCAAGACTAGCGGGGGGGGCAGATACGCAGTATTTT. Encoded protein: CASSPRLAGGADTQYF.

This clone was counted between two and nine times. The chain carries TRBV18 and TRBJ1-1; 9 bases agree with TRBD1. J gave up 5 bases and V 1 base, and 11 bases lay outside the gene matches. From germline, CDR1 is KGHSH and CDR2 LQKENI. The CDR3 spans 17 residues. CDR3 nucleotide sequence: TGTGCCAGCTCACCACATCAATCGGGACAGGGAGAAACTGAAGCTTTCTTT. Translating gives CASSPHQSGQGETEAFF. Full variable domain (missing parts from reference TRBV18 and TRBJ1-1): NAGVMQNPRHLVRRRGQEARLRCSPMKGHSHVYWYRQLPEEGLKFMVYLQKENIIDESGMPKERFSAEFPKEGPSILRIQQVVRGDSAAYFCASSPHQSGQGETEAFFGQGTRLTVV.

The V and J genes are TRBV27 and TRBJ2-7; TRBD1 aligns across 9 bases. Per germline, CDR1 MNHEY and CDR2 SMNVEV (reference sequence). V dropped 5 bases and J dropped 0; count of bases not matched to a gene: 17. The CDR3 sequence is 19 residues long. CDR3 sequence: CASSPTRDRDFFNSYEQYF. Here the CDR3 DNA reads TGTGCCAGCAGTCCTACCCGGGACAGGGATTTTTTTAACTCCTACGAGCAGTACTTC.

V gene TRBV5-1 combines with J gene TRBJ1-3; possible D gene TRBD1, 5 bases. V was clipped by 0 bases and J by 0 bases, with 10 bases between them. The germline gives CDR1 SGHRS, CDR2 YFSETQ. The CDR3 has 16 amino acids. The CDR3 loop is CASSLGDSVSGNTIYF. The CDR3 bases are TGCGCCAGCAGCTTGGGAGACAGCGTCTCTGGAAACACCATATATTTT. The entire variable domain, with the rest obtained from reference TRBV5-1 and TRBJ1-3, is as follows: KAGVTQTPRYLIKTRGQQVTLSCSPISGHRSVSWYQQTPGQGLQFLFEYFSETQRNKGNFPGRFSGRQFSNSRSEMNVSTLELGDSALYLCASSLGDSVSGNTIYFGEGSWLTVV.

This sequence joins TRBV18 and TRBJ1-1; the D gene is possibly TRBD1 (6 bases). This CDR3 region has 15 residues. The V and J ends lost 1 base and 1 base respectively, with 10 bases between them. Germline CDR1 and CDR2: KGHSH and LQKENI. CDR3: CASSPQQGWNTEAFF. Written as DNA, the CDR3 is TGTGCCAGCTCACCACAGCAGGGGTGGAACACTGAAGCTTTCTTT. Combining the CDR3 with reference TRBV18 and TRBJ1-1 gives the whole variable domain NAGVMQNPRHLVRRRGQEARLRCSPMKGHSHVYWYRQLPEEGLKFMVYLQKENIIDESGMPKERFSAEFPKEGPSILRIQQVVRGDSAAYFCASSPQQGWNTEAFFGQGTRLTVV.

This clone showed up just a few times. This chain links TRBV19 with TRBJ2-3; 9 bases are a match to TRBD2. With 6 bases clipped from V and 1 base from J, the junction kept 8 bases outside the gene matches. Germline V gene sequence: CDR1 LNHDA, CDR2 SQIVND (reference sequence). The CDR3 is 16 residues long. DNA for the CDR3: TGTGCCAGTAGGTTCCGGTCTAGCGGGGGCACAGATACGCAGTATTTT. The encoded protein is CASRFRSSGGTDTQYF.

The table lists this clone with a count of one. J is TRBJ1-5 and V is TRBV28, with D possibly TRBD1 on 6 matching bases. With 6 bases removed from V and 0 bases from J, the gap between germline ends came to 18 bases. The CDR3 is 17 residues long. Germline-derived CDR1 and CDR2 are MDHEN and SYDVKM. The CDR3 DNA sequence: TGTGCCAGCAGCTTCACCCGCTACAGGGCTAGCAATCAGCCCCAGCATTTT. Translated: CASSFTRYRASNQPQHF.

The chain carries TRBV6-5 and TRBJ1-2, with 8 bases that match TRBD1. The CDR3 is made up of 15 amino acids. CDR1 and CDR2 (germline): MNHEY, SVGAGI. J gave up 4 bases and V 2 bases, and 6 bases lay outside the gene matches. DNA of the CDR3: TGTGCCAGCAGTTACCGACAGGGGAGGAGCTATGGCTACACCTTC. Encoded protein: CASSYRQGRSYGYTF.

The chain carries TRBV11-2 and TRBJ2-7; TRBD2 matches at 11 bases. Germline CDR1 SGHAT, CDR2 FQNNGV. J was trimmed by 3 bases and V by 3 bases; bases with no gene match: 1. The CDR3 length is 14 residues. The DNA for the CDR3 is TGTGCCAGCAGCTTTAGCGGGGGGGACTACGAGCAGTACTTC. Translating it yields CASSFSGGDYEQYF.

The chain is built from TRBV10-3 and TRBJ2-7, with 8 bases that match TRBD1. Losses at the gene ends were 5 bases for V and 1 base for J; bases not matched to a gene: 7. Germline CDR1 ENHRY, CDR2 SYGVKD. The length of the CDR3 is 15 residues. CDR3 in amino acids: CAISTKRDRSYEQYF. CDR3 nucleotides: TGTGCCATCAGTACGAAACGGGACAGGTCCTACGAGCAGTACTTC.

The gene calls are TRBV5-4 and TRBJ1-2; D possibly corresponds to TRBD1 (5 bases). Germline V CDR1 and CDR2: SGHNT, YYREEE (reference sequence). Trimming pared 4 bases from V and 8 bases from J, leaving 21 bases between. The CDR3 contains 15 residues. CDR3 sequence reads: CASSGPGGERMGYTF. The CDR3 nucleotides read TGTGCCAGCAGCGGGCCCGGGGGGGAGAGGATGGGCTACACCTTC.

The gene calls are TRBV19 and TRBJ1-3, with TRBD1 matching over 7 bases. CDR1 LNHDA and CDR2 SQIVND come from the germline V gene (reference sequence). The CDR3 contains 15 residues. Trimming cost V 5 bases and J 2 bases; bases outside gene matches: 6. DNA for the CDR3: TGTGCCAGTAGTCGTGACAGGGAAACTGGAAACACCATATATTTT. Protein sequence: CASSRDRETGNTIYF.

The genes are TRBV25-1 and TRBJ1-2; the D is unclear. Germline V CDR1 and CDR2: MGHDK, SYGVNS. The CDR3 runs to 14 residues. V lost 0 bases and J 8 bases, leaving 13 bases between the germline ends. The CDR3 region is CASSEYSAARGYTF. CDR3 sequence (DNA): TGTGCCAGCAGTGAATATTCCGCTGCTCGGGGCTACACCTTC.

This chain connects TRBV30 to TRBJ2-5, with 12 bases that match TRBD2. V trimming: 3 bases; J trimming: 2 bases; junction bases outside the gene matches: 4. There are 15 residues in the CDR3. The germline V gene encodes CDR1 GTSNPN and CDR2 SVGIG (reference sequence). In DNA form, the CDR3 reads TGTGCCTGGAGCGCCGGGACTAGCGGGCAAGAGACCCAGTACTTC. This encodes CAWSAGTSGQETQYF.

The count of this clone is one. This rearrangement joins TRBV28 to TRBJ2-3, with 11 bases lining up with TRBD2. Germline V lookup: CDR1 MDHEN, CDR2 SYDVKM. The CDR3 is 17 residues long. V lost 3 bases to trimming and J lost 2 bases; unmatched junction nucleotides: 7. The DNA of the CDR3 is TGTGCCAGCAGTTTTCAGCTAGCGGGGGGACTCACAGATACGCAGTATTTT. The encoded protein is CASSFQLAGGLTDTQYF.

V is TRBV28 and J is TRBJ1-3; D remains unclear. Trimming left V 6 bases short and J 4 bases short, with 16 bases between. This CDR3 comprises 15 residues. Germline CDR1 and CDR2: MDHEN and SYDVKM. The DNA for the CDR3 is TGTGCCAGCAGCGTTGGTGGAGGGCCCGGAAACACCATATATTTT. Residues: CASSVGGGPGNTIYF.

The chain employs TRBV5-1 and TRBJ2-3, with TRBD1 matching 8 bases. This CDR3 spans 14 amino acids. V was clipped by 8 bases and J by 5 bases; unmatched bases: 10. Germline V CDR1 and CDR2: SGHRS, YFSETQ. The CDR3 DNA reads TGCGCCAGTACGACAGGGGTATTGCTAGATACGCAGTATTTT. This encodes CASTTGVLLDTQYF.

The chain recombines TRBV18 with TRBJ2-1; possible D gene TRBD1, 6 bases. The germline V gene has CDR1 KGHSH and CDR2 LQKENI. Trimming cost V 5 bases and J 7 bases, with 12 bases left between them. CDR3 size: 13 residues. CDR3 residues: CASSKQGRNEQFF. In nucleotides, the CDR3 is TGTGCCAGCTCAAAACAGGGTAGGAATGAGCAGTTCTTC.

This chain uses TRBV10-2 with TRBJ2-5, with D perhaps matching TRBD2 (5 bases). V gave up 7 bases and J gave up 4 bases, with 13 bases separating them. This CDR3 is built from 13 residues. The germline gives CDR1 WSHSY, CDR2 SAAADI. The CDR3 here is CASTGNLGETQYF. The CDR3 DNA reads as TGCGCCAGCACGGGGAATCTGGGAGAGACCCAGTACTTC.

The chain carries TRBV20-1 and TRBJ2-7; TRBD1 agrees at 7 bases. CDR3 length: 10 amino acids. The V gene end was trimmed by 6 bases and the J gene end by 8 bases; junction bases not matched to a gene: 4. Germline lookup yields CDR1 DFQATT and CDR2 SNEGSKA (reference sequence). The DNA of the CDR3 is TGCAGTGCCTTCAGGGGGAAGCAGTACTTC. This sequence encodes CSAFRGKQYF.

The chain has TRBV2 and TRBJ2-3; 12 nucleotides agree with TRBD2. V shed 4 bases and J 3 bases; nucleotides not matched to a gene: 8. This CDR3 spans 17 amino acids. Germline V gives CDR1 SNHLY, CDR2 FYNNEI. CDR3 coding DNA: TGTGCCAGCAGTGCTTATCTACTAGCGGGGGGAACAGATACGCAGTATTTT. It codes for CASSAYLLAGGTDTQYF.

V gene TRBV20-1 combines with J gene TRBJ1-1; no reliable D call. This CDR3 comprises 11 residues. Germline lookup yields CDR1 DFQATT and CDR2 SNEGSKA (reference sequence). CDR3 sequence: CRGATATEAFF. CDR3 nucleotides: TGCAGGGGAGCGACCGCCACTGAAGCTTTCTTT.

In this sample, this clone turned up a few times. The chain recombines TRBV5-8 with TRBJ1-2, with a possible D match to TRBD1 (5 bases). Germline V gene data show CDR1 as SGHTS and CDR2 as YDEGEE. Trimming stripped 0 bases from V and 3 bases from J, with 9 bases between. The CDR3 runs to 14 residues. CDR3 DNA sequence: TGTGCCAGCAGCTTGGTGCTAGGGGACTATGGCTACACCTTC. Its translation: CASSLVLGDYGYTF.

In this sample, this clone turned up once. The chain is built from TRBV10-3 and TRBJ2-6; TRBD2 aligns across 8 bases. The J segment lost 0 bases and the V segment lost 0 bases, leaving 7 bases of the junction unmatched. The germline V gene has CDR1 ENHRY and CDR2 SYGVKD. The CDR3 covers 19 residues. The CDR3 DNA reads TGTGCCATCAGTGAGTCCCCTCAAGCGGGGGTCTCTGGGGCCAACGTCCTGACTTTC. This gives the protein CAISESPQAGVSGANVLTF.

This sequence joins TRBV18 and TRBJ1-3; D remains unclear. V was clipped by 3 bases and J by 0 bases, with 15 bases between them. The CDR3 runs to 17 residues. Germline CDR1 reads KGHSH; CDR2 reads LQKENI. CDR3 coding DNA: TGTGCCAGCTCACCGCAAAGAGGCACTTACTCTGGAAACACCATATATTTT. Residues: CASSPQRGTYSGNTIYF.

J is TRBJ2-5 and V is TRBV2, with D possibly matching TRBD2 (6 bases). From germline, CDR1 is SNHLY and CDR2 FYNNEI. V was shortened by 6 bases and J by 5 bases, with 16 bases between the two germline ends. CDR3 length equals 14 residues. Here the CDR3 reads CASRPTGRHETQYF. The CDR3 DNA reads as TGTGCCAGCAGGCCCACGGGGAGGCATGAGACCCAGTACTTC.

This clone has a handful of counts. The chain uses TRBV28 and TRBJ1-5; D ambiguous. The CDR3 length is 15 residues. CDR1 is MDHEN and CDR2 is SYDVKM in the germline V gene. V lost 7 bases to trimming and J lost 0 bases, with 13 bases between them. This CDR3 is CASTLIGGSNQPQHF. CDR3 DNA: TGTGCCAGCACCCTCATAGGAGGTAGCAATCAGCCCCAGCATTTT.

The chain carries TRBV14 and TRBJ1-1; the D is unclear. Germline CDR1 SGHDN, CDR2 FVKESK. V was pared by 6 bases and J by 2 bases, with 10 bases between. CDR3 length: 13 residues. CDR3 amino acids: CASSLQLNTEAFF. DNA of the CDR3: TGTGCCAGCAGTCTACAGCTTAACACTGAAGCTTTCTTT.